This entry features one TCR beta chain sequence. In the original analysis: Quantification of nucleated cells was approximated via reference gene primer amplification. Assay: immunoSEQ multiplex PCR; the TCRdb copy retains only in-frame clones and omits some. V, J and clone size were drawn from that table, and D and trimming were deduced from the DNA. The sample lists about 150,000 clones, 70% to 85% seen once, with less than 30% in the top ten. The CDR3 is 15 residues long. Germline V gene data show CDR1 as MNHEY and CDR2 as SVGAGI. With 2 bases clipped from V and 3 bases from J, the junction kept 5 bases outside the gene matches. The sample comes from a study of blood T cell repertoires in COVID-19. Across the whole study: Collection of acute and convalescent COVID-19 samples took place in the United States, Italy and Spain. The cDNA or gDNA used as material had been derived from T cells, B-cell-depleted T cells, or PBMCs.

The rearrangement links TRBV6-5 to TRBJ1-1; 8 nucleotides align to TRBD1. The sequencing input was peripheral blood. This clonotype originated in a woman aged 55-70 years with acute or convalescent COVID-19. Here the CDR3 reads CASSYLGQGDTEAFF. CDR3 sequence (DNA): TGTGCCAGCAGTTACCTCGGACAGGGAGACACTGAAGCTTTCTTT.